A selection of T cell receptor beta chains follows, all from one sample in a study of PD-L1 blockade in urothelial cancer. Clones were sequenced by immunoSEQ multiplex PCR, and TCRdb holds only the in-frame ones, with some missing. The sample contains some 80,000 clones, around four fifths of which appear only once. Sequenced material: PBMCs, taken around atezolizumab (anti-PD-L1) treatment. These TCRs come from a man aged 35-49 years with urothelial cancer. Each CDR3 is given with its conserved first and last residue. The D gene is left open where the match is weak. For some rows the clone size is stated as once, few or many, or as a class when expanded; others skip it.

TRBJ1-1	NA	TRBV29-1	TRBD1	CSVKLGTGNTEAFF	TGCAGCGTTAAACTCGGGACAGGCAACACTGAAGCTTTCTTT
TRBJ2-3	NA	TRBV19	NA	CASSISLATDTQYF	TGTGCCAGTAGTATAAGTCTAGCAACAGATACGCAGTATTTT
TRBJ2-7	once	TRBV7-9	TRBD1	CASSHEGTGARGYF	TGTGCCAGCAGCCACGAAGGGACAGGGGCCCGGGGGTACTTC
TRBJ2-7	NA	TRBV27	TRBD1	CASSGWDRASYEQYF	TGTGCCAGCAGTGGGTGGGACAGGGCGTCCTACGAGCAGTACTTC
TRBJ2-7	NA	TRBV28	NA	CASSLSPGQYEQYF	TGTGCCAGCAGTTTATCCCCGGGACAATACGAGCAGTACTTC
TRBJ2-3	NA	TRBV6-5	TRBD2	CASSRGLASDTQYF	TGTGCCAGCAGTAGGGGACTAGCGTCAGATACGCAGTATTTT
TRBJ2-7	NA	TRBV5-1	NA	CASSLVIGSQYEQYF	TGCGCCAGCAGCTTGGTTATCGGGAGCCAATACGAGCAGTACTTC
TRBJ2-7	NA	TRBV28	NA	CASSPPGAVGGSRYEQYF	TGTGCCAGCAGCCCCCCGGGGGCGGTCGGGGGGTCCCGCTACGAGCAGTACTTC
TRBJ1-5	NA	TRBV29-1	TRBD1	CSVQGGLNQPQHF	TGCAGCGTCCAGGGGGGCCTCAATCAGCCCCAGCATTTT
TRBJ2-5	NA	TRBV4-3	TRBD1	CASSQRTGGTGETQYF	TGCGCCAGCAGCCAACGGACAGGGGGCACGGGAGAGACCCAGTACTTC
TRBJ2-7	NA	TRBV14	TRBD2	CASSQDPPGRGEQYF	TGTGCCAGCAGCCAAGATCCCCCGGGGAGGGGCGAGCAGTACTTC
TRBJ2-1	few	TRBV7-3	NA	CASSLIQGSYNEQFF	TGTGCCAGCAGCTTAATCCAGGGTTCCTACAATGAGCAGTTCTTC
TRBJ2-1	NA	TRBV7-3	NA	CASSPDGLGRLNEQFF	TGTGCCAGCAGCCCGGATGGGCTGGGGCGTCTCAATGAGCAGTTCTTC
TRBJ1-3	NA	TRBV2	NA	CASSADSSSGNTIYF	TGTGCCAGCAGCGCCGACAGCTCCTCTGGAAACACCATATATTTT
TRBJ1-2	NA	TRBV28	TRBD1	CASLRDRVMAGGYTF	TGTGCCAGTCTCCGGGACAGGGTTATGGCAGGGGGCTACACCTTC
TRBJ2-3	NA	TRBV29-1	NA	CSVEVLTDTQYF	TGCAGCGTTGAAGTCCTCACAGATACGCAGTATTTT
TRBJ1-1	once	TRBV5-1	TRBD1	CASSTGQGVTFF	TGCGCCAGCAGCACAGGACAGGGTGTAACTTTCTTT
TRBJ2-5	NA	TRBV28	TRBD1	CASRGTGDSETQYF	TGTGCCAGCAGAGGGACAGGGGATTCGGAGACCCAGTACTTC
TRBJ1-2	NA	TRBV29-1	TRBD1	CSVDGQGIHYGYTF	TGCAGCGTAGACGGACAGGGGATACACTATGGCTACACCTTC
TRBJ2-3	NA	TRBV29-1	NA	CSVRDSPTDTQYF	TGCAGCGTAAGGGACTCGCCCACAGATACGCAGTATTTT
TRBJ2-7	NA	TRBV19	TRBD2	CATSNSGRASYEQYF	TGTGCCACTTCAAATAGCGGGAGGGCCTCGTACGAGCAGTACTTC
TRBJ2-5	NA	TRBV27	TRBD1	CASSSGDRGSETQYF	TGTGCCAGCAGTTCCGGGGACAGGGGGTCGGAGACCCAGTACTTC
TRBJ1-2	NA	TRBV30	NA	CAWSVPLSFYGYTF	TGTGCCTGGAGTGTACCTCTGAGCTTCTATGGCTACACCTTC
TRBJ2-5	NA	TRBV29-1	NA	CSVVGGSETQYF	TGCAGCGTGGTAGGGGGATCGGAGACCCAGTACTTC
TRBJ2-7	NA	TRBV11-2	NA	CASSQLGWGAEQYF	TGTGCCAGCAGCCAACTAGGATGGGGAGCCGAGCAGTACTTC
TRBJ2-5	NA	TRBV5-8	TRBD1	CASSYTGTGRGWETQYF	TGTGCCAGCAGCTACACCGGGACAGGCCGGGGTTGGGAGACCCAGTACTTC
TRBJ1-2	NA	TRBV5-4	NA	CASSLGLPGGYGYTF	TGTGCCAGCAGCCTTGGACTTCCCGGAGGCTATGGCTACACCTTC
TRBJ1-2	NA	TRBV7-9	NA	CASSFQGMEGYTF	TGTGCCAGCAGCTTCCAGGGGATGGAAGGCTACACCTTC
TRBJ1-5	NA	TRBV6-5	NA	CASSEGVGSQPQHF	TGTGCCAGCAGTGAGGGAGTAGGGAGTCAGCCCCAGCATTTT
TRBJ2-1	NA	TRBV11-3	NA	CASSFERTEQFF	TGTGCCAGCAGCTTCGAGCGAACTGAGCAGTTCTTC